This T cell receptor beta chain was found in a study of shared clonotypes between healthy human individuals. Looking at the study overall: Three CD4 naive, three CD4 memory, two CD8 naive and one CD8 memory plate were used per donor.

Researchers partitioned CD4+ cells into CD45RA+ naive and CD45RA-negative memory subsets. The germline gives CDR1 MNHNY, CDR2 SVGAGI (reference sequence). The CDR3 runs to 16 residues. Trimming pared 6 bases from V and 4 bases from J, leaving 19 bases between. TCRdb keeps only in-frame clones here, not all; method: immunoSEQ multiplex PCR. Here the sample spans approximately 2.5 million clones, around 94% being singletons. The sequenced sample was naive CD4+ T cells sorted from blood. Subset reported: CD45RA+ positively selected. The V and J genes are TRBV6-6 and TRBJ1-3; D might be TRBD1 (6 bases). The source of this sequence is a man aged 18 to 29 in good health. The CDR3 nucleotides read TGTGCCAGCAGCCGGGACATGCAGTCTCTGGGAAACACCATATATTTT. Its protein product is CASSRDMQSLGNTIYF.